The clone carrying this T cell receptor (delta chain) has just a few counts. The data were obtained in a study of gamma-delta chains in newborns, infants, children. Study context: Innate gammadelta T cells reportedly expand polyclonally right after birth, driven by microbial exposure, per the title.

Germline-derived CDR1 and CDR2 are GEAIGNYY and EKD. This CDR3 is 19 amino acids long. V gave up 2 bases and J gave up 0 bases; unmatched junction bases: 8. TCRdb reanalyzed the reads using CATT. The sample holds about 8,500 delta-chain clones; around 3.4% are singletons and the top ten take 16%. The origin of this receptor is a child who was a newborn, infant or young child, either healthy, febrile or measles-vaccinated (not recorded which). The chain links TRDV2 to TRDJ3, with TRDD3 identical over 8 bases. The sample taken for sequencing was blood. The CDR3 DNA reads TGTGCCTGTGACAAAGTACTGGGGGTCCTCTCCTGGGACACCCGACAGATGTTTTTC. Translation gives CACDKVLGVLSWDTRQMFF.